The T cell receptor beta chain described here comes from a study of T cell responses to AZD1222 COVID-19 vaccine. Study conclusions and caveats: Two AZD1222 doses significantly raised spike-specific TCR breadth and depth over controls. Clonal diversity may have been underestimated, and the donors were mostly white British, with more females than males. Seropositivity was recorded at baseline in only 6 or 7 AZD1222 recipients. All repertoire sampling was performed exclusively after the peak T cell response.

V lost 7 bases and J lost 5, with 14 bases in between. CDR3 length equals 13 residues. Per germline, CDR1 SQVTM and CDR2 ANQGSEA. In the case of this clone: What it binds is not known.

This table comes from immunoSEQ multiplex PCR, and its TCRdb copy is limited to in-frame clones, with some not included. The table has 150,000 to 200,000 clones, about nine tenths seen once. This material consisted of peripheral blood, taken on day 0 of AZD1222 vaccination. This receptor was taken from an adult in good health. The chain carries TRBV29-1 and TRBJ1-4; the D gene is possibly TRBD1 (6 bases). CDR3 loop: CSATGNGNEKLFF. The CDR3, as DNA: TGCAGCGCCACAGGGAACGGGAATGAAAAACTGTTTTTT.